One sample yielded the 27 T cell receptor beta chains listed below, sequenced in a study of blood T cell repertoires in COVID-19. Libraries were prepared by immunoSEQ multiplex PCR; TCRdb keeps only in-frame clonotypes and omits some of them. The sample holds some 65,000 clones, less than 90% seen once. The sample was peripheral blood. Every receptor here comes from a man aged 80 or over with acute or convalescent COVID-19.

This rearrangement joins TRBV11-3 to TRBJ2-2, with 7 bases aligning to TRBD2. The ends lost 4 bases at V and 7 bases at J; junction bases unmatched: 3. The CDR3 is made up of 13 amino acids. CDR1 and CDR2 (germline): SGHNT, YENEEA. CDR3 DNA sequence: TGTGCCAGCAGCTCCACGGGGGGCGGGGAGCTGTTTTTT. Amino acid sequence: CASSSTGGGELFF.

This clone has only one observation. V and J are TRBV9 and TRBJ2-1, with a weak D call TRBD1 (6 bases). Deletions cut 1 base from V and 5 bases from J, with 13 bases between. This CDR3 comprises 15 residues. Germline loops: CDR1 SGDLS, CDR2 YYNGEE. CDR3 sequence reads: CASSVKTGLDNEQFF. DNA of the CDR3: TGTGCCAGCAGCGTAAAAACAGGGCTCGACAATGAGCAGTTCTTC. Full variable domain (remainder filled in from reference TRBV9 and TRBJ2-1): DSGVTQTPKHLITATGQRVTLRCSPRSGDLSVYWYQQSLDQGLQFLIQYYNGEERAKGNILERFSAQQFPDLHSELNLSSLELGDSALYFCASSVKTGLDNEQFFGPGTRLTVL.

This clone was found a few times. The chain has TRBV9 and TRBJ1-5; no firm D call. Trimming stripped 4 bases from V and 4 bases from J, with 15 bases between. The CDR3 extends over 15 amino acids. The germline CDR1 and CDR2 sequences are SGDLS and YYNGEE. The chain's CDR3 is CASSPSPGGNQPQHF. Written as DNA, the CDR3 is TGTGCCAGCAGCCCGTCCCCGGGTGGTAATCAGCCCCAGCATTTT. Complete variable domain (other parts from reference TRBV9 and TRBJ1-5): DSGVTQTPKHLITATGQRVTLRCSPRSGDLSVYWYQQSLDQGLQFLIQYYNGEERAKGNILERFSAQQFPDLHSELNLSSLELGDSALYFCASSPSPGGNQPQHFGDGTRLSIL.

This chain connects TRBV5-1 to TRBJ2-7, with TRBD1 matching over 7 bases. Germline V lookup: CDR1 SGHRS, CDR2 YFSETQ. Germline trimming cut 0 bases from V and 1 base from J; bases unmatched to any gene: 7. The CDR3 runs to 16 residues. The CDR3 DNA is TGCGCCAGCAGCTTGGGTGACAGGGCTACTTCCTACGAGCAGTACTTC. It encodes CASSLGDRATSYEQYF.

The chain combines TRBV5-1 with TRBJ2-3; TRBD2 matches at 14 bases. CDR1 is SGHRS, CDR2 YFSETQ, per germline. Trimming at V came to 3 bases and at J to 10 bases, leaving 13 bases not matched to a gene. CDR3 size: 17 residues. The CDR3 reads CASSSAGTSGSQGAQYF. The CDR3 DNA follows: TGCGCCAGCAGCTCGGCCGGGACTAGCGGGAGCCAAGGAGCGCAGTATTTT. The whole variable domain, remainder taken from reference TRBV5-1 and TRBJ2-3, is KAGVTQTPRYLIKTRGQQVTLSCSPISGHRSVSWYQQTPGQGLQFLFEYFSETQRNKGNFPGRFSGRQFSNSRSEMNVSTLELGDSALYLCASSSAGTSGSQGAQYFGPGTRLTVL.

This clone was seen a single time. This sequence joins TRBV3-1 (or the pseudogene TRBV3-2) and TRBJ2-1; 7 bases map to TRBD2. V dropped 6 bases and J dropped 4; count of bases not matched to a gene: 12. Germline-derived CDR1 and CDR2 are LGHDT and YNNKEL (reference sequence). The length of the CDR3 is 16 residues. The CDR3 reads CASRDIWDYLYNEQFF. CDR3 in DNA: TGTGCCAGCAGAGATATTTGGGACTACCTATACAATGAGCAGTTCTTC.

The chain links TRBV10-1 to TRBJ2-2; perhaps TRBD2 as D (5 bases). Trimming pared 6 bases from V and 7 bases from J, leaving 9 bases between. This CDR3 contains 12 residues. CDR1 and CDR2 (germline): WNHNN, SYGVQD (reference sequence). The DNA for the CDR3 is TGCGCCAGCAGGTCTAGCTTCGGGGAGCTGTTTTTT. Translating gives CASRSSFGELFF.

The CDR3 nucleotides read TGTGCCAGCAGCACGACATTCGGGGGGGGGCACGAGCAGTACTTC. Translated, it gives CASSTTFGGGHEQYF. The gene calls are TRBV7-2 and TRBJ2-7; 8 positions agree with TRBD2. Germline CDR1 reads SGHTA; CDR2 reads FQGNSA. Trimming at V came to 5 bases and at J to 5 bases, leaving 11 bases not matched to a gene. This CDR3 comprises 15 residues.

This sequence joins TRBV7-6 and TRBJ1-3, with 7 positions matching TRBD1. The J segment lost 0 bases and the V segment lost 5 bases, leaving 7 bases of the junction unmatched. Germline V CDR1 and CDR2: SGHVS, FNYEAQ. This CDR3 contains 16 residues. For the CDR3, the DNA is TGTGCCAGCAGCGTCCGACAGGGAAACTCTGGAAACACCATATATTTT. It is translated as CASSVRQGNSGNTIYF. Full variable domain (remainder filled in from reference TRBV7-6 and TRBJ1-3): GAGVSQSPRYKVTKRGQDVALRCDPISGHVSLYWYRQALGQGPEFLTYFNYEAQQDKSGLPNDRFSAERPEGSISTLTIQRTEQRDSAMYRCASSVRQGNSGNTIYFGEGSWLTVV.

The V gene is TRBV3-1 (or the pseudogene TRBV3-2), the J gene TRBJ1-4; D gene ambiguous. Trimming left V 8 bases short and J 8 bases short, with 15 bases between. Germline V CDR1 and CDR2: LGHDT, YNNKEL (reference sequence). The CDR3 loop spans 13 amino acids. DNA of the CDR3: TGTGCCAGCTTGGGAGTTGTGGGAGAAAAACTGTTTTTT. Translated, it gives CASLGVVGEKLFF.

The V gene is TRBV9, the J gene TRBJ2-5; TRBD1 might be the D (6 bases). Trimming took 4 bases from V and 4 from J, leaving 11 bases between them. The CDR3 spans 13 residues. Looked up from germline, CDR1 is SGDLS and CDR2 is YYNGEE. The CDR3 bases are TGTGCCAGCAGCTTAAGGGGGTCAGAGACCCAGTACTTC. Protein sequence: CASSLRGSETQYF.

The chain employs TRBV5-1 and TRBJ2-1, with 11 bases matching TRBD2. The J segment lost 4 bases and the V segment lost 4 bases, leaving 4 bases of the junction unmatched. Looked up from germline, CDR1 is SGHRS and CDR2 is YFSETQ. The CDR3 consists of 15 residues. The CDR3 DNA is TGCGCCAGCAGCCCCGGGACTAGCGGATACAATGAGCAGTTCTTC. This codes for CASSPGTSGYNEQFF.

The V and J genes are TRBV5-1 and TRBJ2-5; the match to TRBD2 covers 8 bases. The trim removed 4 bases at V and 2 bases at J, leaving 4 bases unmatched. Germline CDR1 reads SGHRS; CDR2 reads YFSETQ. The CDR3 totals 14 residues. The DNA for the CDR3 is TGCGCCAGCAGCAGCGGGACTAGACAAGAGACCCAGTACTTC. This gives the protein CASSSGTRQETQYF.

V is TRBV10-3 and J is TRBJ1-2, with 8 bases that match TRBD1. The CDR3 spans 15 residues. CDR1 and CDR2 from the germline V gene are ENHRY and SYGVKD. V dropped 2 bases and J dropped 2; count of bases not matched to a gene: 4. As DNA, the CDR3 is TGTGCCATCAGTGAGGGACAGGGTAGAAACTATGGCTACACCTTC. As protein: CAISEGQGRNYGYTF.

As DNA, the CDR3 is TGTGCCAGCAGCTTAGACAGGACACAAACCTCTGGGGCCAACGTCCTGACTTTC. It codes for CASSLDRTQTSGANVLTF. The chain carries TRBV27 and TRBJ2-6, with a weak D call TRBD1 (6 bases). The CDR3 has 18 amino acids. Germline assignment: CDR1 MNHEY and CDR2 SMNVEV (reference sequence). V shed 6 bases and J shed 0 bases, with 18 bases lying between them.

This clone was seen just once. V and J are TRBV27 and TRBJ1-6; the match to TRBD1 covers 8 bases. The CDR3 consists of 17 residues. V shed 6 bases, J shed 6 bases, and the junction held 13 bases outside the gene matches. Germline V gene sequence: CDR1 MNHEY, CDR2 SMNVEV (reference sequence). The CDR3: CASRKSTGARRNSPLHF. CDR3 coding DNA: TGTGCCAGCAGGAAATCGACAGGGGCCCGGCGTAATTCACCCCTCCACTTT.

The chain combines TRBV19 with TRBJ1-5; perhaps TRBD1 as D (6 bases). V lost 7 bases, J lost 4 bases, and 14 bases lay in between. There are 14 residues in the CDR3. Looked up from germline, CDR1 is LNHDA and CDR2 is SQIVND (reference sequence). DNA of the CDR3: TGTGCCAGTACCAAGGACAGTTTTAATCAGCCCCAGCATTTT. It specifies CASTKDSFNQPQHF.

This clone was observed once. The chain uses TRBV5-1 and TRBJ2-1, with 10 positions matching TRBD1. Germline trimming cut 3 bases from V and 6 bases from J; bases unmatched to any gene: 6. This CDR3 spans 15 amino acids. Germline values: CDR1 SGHRS, CDR2 YFSETQ. CDR3: CASSWGGTGVNEQFF. Here the CDR3 DNA reads TGCGCCAGCAGCTGGGGCGGGACAGGGGTCAATGAGCAGTTCTTC.

The rearrangement links TRBV19 to TRBJ1-1; D is perhaps TRBD1 (6 bases). With 4 bases removed from V and 6 bases from J, the gap between germline ends came to 21 bases. This CDR3 has 16 amino acids. Germline CDR1 and CDR2: LNHDA and SQIVND (reference sequence). CDR3 coding DNA: TGTGCCAGTAGTAGAATTGAGCGGGGGCGCGGTGCTGAAGCTTTCTTT. This sequence encodes CASSRIERGRGAEAFF.

This clone is a singleton in its sample. The chain couples TRBV5-1 to TRBJ1-4; 9 bases are shared with TRBD1. The CDR3 consists of 14 residues. V lost 4 bases and J lost 8; bases outside the gene matches: 6. Germline V gene lookup returns CDR1 SGHRS and CDR2 YFSETQ. In DNA form, the CDR3 reads TGCGCCAGCAGCCTGGGACAGGGCACGGAAAAACTGTTTTTT. It yields the protein CASSLGQGTEKLFF.

The chain joins TRBV10-1 to TRBJ2-3; tentative D call: TRBD1 (6 bases). Trimming removed 5 bases at V and 4 bases at J, with 10 bases between. Germline V lookup: CDR1 WNHNN, CDR2 SYGVQD (reference sequence). There are 13 residues in the CDR3. The CDR3 sequence is CASSSQGADTQYF. In DNA form, the CDR3 reads TGCGCCAGCAGTTCACAGGGAGCAGATACGCAGTATTTT.

The V and J genes are TRBV9 and TRBJ1-1; D call uncertain. In germline, CDR1 is SGDLS, CDR2 YYNGEE. The CDR3 is made up of 16 amino acids. V was shortened by 2 bases and J by 3 bases, with 17 bases between the two germline ends. The CDR3 sequence is CASSVAVGSVDTEAFF. CDR3 nucleotide sequence: TGTGCCAGCAGCGTGGCGGTGGGTTCTGTGGACACTGAAGCTTTCTTT.

The chain employs TRBV28 and TRBJ1-3; TRBD1 matches at 8 bases. Germline assignment: CDR1 MDHEN and CDR2 SYDVKM. Trimming removed 6 bases from V and 0 bases from J; junction bases left unmatched: 7. The length of the CDR3 is 16 residues. Here the CDR3 reads CASRDRDRTSGNTIYF. CDR3 nucleotide sequence: TGTGCCAGCAGGGACCGGGACAGGACCTCTGGAAACACCATATATTTT.

This clone was counted once. This chain connects TRBV6-1 to TRBJ2-1; 9 bases are shared with TRBD1. Germline V lookup: CDR1 MNHNS, CDR2 SASEGT. The trim removed 1 base at V and 9 bases at J, leaving 4 bases unmatched. The CDR3 has 14 amino acids. The CDR3 loop reads CASSEEQGAGEQFF. DNA for the CDR3: TGTGCCAGCAGTGAAGAACAGGGGGCCGGTGAGCAGTTCTTC.

The chain couples TRBV5-1 to TRBJ2-1, with a weak D call TRBD2 (5 bases). V lost 2 bases to trimming and J lost 9 bases, with 12 bases between them. The length of the CDR3 is 13 residues. Germline lookup yields CDR1 SGHRS and CDR2 YFSETQ. The CDR3 DNA reads TGCGCCAGCAGCTTCCGGCTAGCTGGTGAGCAGTTCTTC. As protein: CASSFRLAGEQFF.

Only one count was recorded for this clone. The V and J genes are TRBV27 and TRBJ1-1; TRBD1 agrees at 7 bases. The V segment lost 5 bases and the J segment 9 bases; nucleotides outside the gene matches: 6. The V gene's germline CDR1 is MNHEY and CDR2 SMNVEV (reference sequence). This CDR3 has 12 residues. The CDR3 DNA is TGTGCCAGCAGTCCGGGGGACAGACAAGCTTTCTTT. The encoded protein is CASSPGDRQAFF.

The chain recombines TRBV4-2 with TRBJ2-7; TRBD2 matches at 16 bases. This CDR3 is 17 amino acids long. Trimming at V came to 1 base and at J to 2 bases, leaving 2 bases not matched to a gene. Germline V gene lookup returns CDR1 LGHNA and CDR2 YNFKEQ. The CDR3 loop is CASSQGGLAGGAYEQYF. The CDR3 DNA reads as TGTGCCAGCAGCCAAGGGGGACTAGCGGGAGGGGCCTACGAGCAGTACTTC.